This is a list of T cell receptor beta chains from one sample in a study of neurological immune-mediated disorders. In TCRdb, the 5' RACE reads were re-called with MiXCR into one record per CDR3 protein. The sample has about 20,000 distinct CDR3 sequences, roughly 2.6% seen once. Sequencing was done on a sample of PBMCs. The receptors were gathered from a woman aged 18-35 years with multiple sclerosis. The CDR3 runs from the conserved cysteine through the conserved F or W. A D gene is named only where the DNA matches it firmly. Where a row states a size, it is once, few, many or the class of an expanded clone; other rows omit it.

d_call	v_call	j_call	cdr3_length	clone_size	cdr3_nt	cdr3_aa
-	TRBV4-1	TRBJ2-4	13	many	TGCGCCAGCAGCCAAGATGCGGCGAACATTCAGTACTTC	CASSQDAANIQYF
-	TRBV29-1	TRBJ1-2	11	medium-sized	TGCAGCGTTCGGACTAACGATGGCTACACCTTC	CSVRTNDGYTF
TRBD1	TRBV4-1	TRBJ1-1	15	-	TGCGCCAGCAGCCCCCCGGACAGGGTGGGCACTGAAGCTTTCTTT	CASSPPDRVGTEAFF
-	TRBV10-2	TRBJ2-3	13	many	TGCGCCAGCTCCGCCAGGGGCACAGATACGCAGTATTTT	CASSARGTDTQYF
-	TRBV7-8	TRBJ1-1	13	many	TGTGCCAGCAGCTTACAGGCGATCGCTGAAGCTTTCTTT	CASSLQAIAEAFF
-	TRBV12-3/TRBV12-4	TRBJ2-3	16	medium-sized	TGTGCCAGCAGCCGCCTTTGGCTGCAGGCGGAGGATACGCAGTATTTT	CASSRLWLQAEDTQYF
-	TRBV20-1	TRBJ1-5	14	many	TGCAGTGCAGAGCCTTCTATGGCCCTGGGGCCCCAGCATTTT	CSAEPSMALGPQHF
TRBD1	TRBV29-1	TRBJ2-5	12	many	TGCAGCGTTCCGGACAGGGGCGAGACCCAGTACTTC	CSVPDRGETQYF
-	TRBV18	TRBJ2-1	14	many	TGTGCCAGCTCACCACGACAGTCCTACAATGAGCAGTTCTTC	CASSPRQSYNEQFF
TRBD1	TRBV12-3/TRBV12-4	TRBJ1-2	13	many	TGTGCCAGCAACCCTTCCGGGACAGGGGGCTACACCTTC	CASNPSGTGGYTF
-	TRBV10-3	TRBJ1-2	13	few	TGTGCCATCAGTGTCCGGGGAAACTATGGCTACACCTTC	CAISVRGNYGYTF
-	TRBV3-1	TRBJ1-1	14	medium-sized	TGTGCCAGCAGTCTCCTGGACACTGGGCGTGAAGCTTTCTTT	CASSLLDTGREAFF
-	TRBV20-1	TRBJ1-2	13	many	TGCAGTGCGAGAACGGGGTCTCAGTATGGCTACACCTTC	CSARTGSQYGYTF
-	TRBV6-1	TRBJ2-7	13	many	TGTGCCAGCAGTGAACGACAGTCCTACGAGCAGTACTTC	CASSERQSYEQYF
-	TRBV9	TRBJ1-6	13	many	TGTGCCAGCTCAGGCCCGGCGGAACCCACCCTCCACTTT	CASSGPAEPTLHF
-	TRBV6-2/TRBV6-3	TRBJ2-1	15	many	TGTGCCAGCAGTTACACCAGCGGCTCCTACAATGAGCAGTTCTTC	CASSYTSGSYNEQFF
TRBD2	TRBV7-2	TRBJ2-3	16	few	TGTGCCAGCAGCTTAGTGGGCGGGGGAGGCGCAGATACGCAGTATTTT	CASSLVGGGGADTQYF
-	TRBV12-3/TRBV12-4	TRBJ1-1	13	many	TGTGCCAGCAGCAATCAGGGGTTCACTGAAGCTTTCTTT	CASSNQGFTEAFF
TRBD1	TRBV4-2	TRBJ1-2	15	many	TGTGCCAGCAGCCAAGCTGGAGGGGACAGCCAGCGCTACACCTTC	CASSQAGGDSQRYTF
TRBD1	TRBV20-1	TRBJ1-1	14	many	TGCAGTGCGGAACCCCGGGACAGGGGGACTGAAGCTTTCTTT	CSAEPRDRGTEAFF
TRBD2	TRBV7-8	TRBJ2-1	15	few	TGTGCCAGCAGCCGTATAGCGGGGGGCTACAATGAGCAGTTCTTC	CASSRIAGGYNEQFF
TRBD2	TRBV5-6	TRBJ2-1	17	many	TGTGCCAGCAGCTTGCAGCTAGCGGCTTTCAACTACAATGAGCAGTTCTTC	CASSLQLAAFNYNEQFF
-	TRBV25-1	TRBJ1-1	18	-	TGTGCCAGCAGTGAATATAAGGGGACCTGGGCGGGGGAGGCTGAAGCTTTCTTT	CASSEYKGTWAGEAEAFF
-	TRBV20-1	TRBJ2-3	14	many	TGCAGTGCTAGAGGGCGGGGAAGCACAGATACGCAGTATTTT	CSARGRGSTDTQYF
-	TRBV18	TRBJ1-1	15	-	TGTGCCAGCTCACCAATCCAGGATTACTACACTGAAGCTTTCTTT	CASSPIQDYYTEAFF
-	TRBV24-1	TRBJ1-1	13	many	TGTGCCACCAGTGATTCTCCTTGGACTGAAGCTTTCTTT	CATSDSPWTEAFF
-	TRBV20-1	TRBJ1-4	15	many	TGCAGTGCTAGAGTTGGCGACGGTTCTAATGAAAAACTGTTTTTT	CSARVGDGSNEKLFF
-	TRBV6-5	TRBJ2-2	16	many	TGTGCCAGCAGTTCGGGGAAGAGTCGCCTAAACGGGGAGCTGTTTTTT	CASSSGKSRLNGELFF
TRBD1	TRBV20-1	TRBJ2-7	14	-	TGCAGTGCTAGAGCGGACAGGGGATTGTACGAGCAGTACTTC	CSARADRGLYEQYF
-	TRBV29-1	TRBJ2-7	12	many	TGCAGCGCTACCACAGGGCCGTACGAGCAGTACTTC	CSATTGPYEQYF
-	TRBV20-1	TRBJ2-3	14	many	TGCAGTGCTAGGAGCGGAACTAGCACAGATACGCAGTATTTT	CSARSGTSTDTQYF
TRBD1	TRBV28	TRBJ2-2	16	medium-sized	TGTGCCAGCAGTTCCCTGACAGGGGGAATGGCCGGGGAGCTGTTTTTT	CASSSLTGGMAGELFF
TRBD1	TRBV20-1	TRBJ2-7	14	many	TGCAGTGCTCCTACCCGGGACAGCTTCTACGAGCAGTACTTC	CSAPTRDSFYEQYF
-	TRBV25-1	TRBJ1-2	10	many	TGTGCCAGCAGGGACTATGGCTACACCTTC	CASRDYGYTF
-	TRBV7-2	TRBJ1-4	14	many	TGTGCCAGCAGCTGGTTGCCAGAGGGAGAAAAACTGTTTTTT	CASSWLPEGEKLFF
-	TRBV20-1	TRBJ2-1	10	many	TGCAGTGGCAAAGAGAACGAGCAGTTCTTC	CSGKENEQFF
-	TRBV3-1	TRBJ2-4	12	many	TGTGCCAGCAGCCGATCCAAAAACATTCAGTACTTC	CASSRSKNIQYF
-	TRBV10-3	TRBJ1-1	13	many	TGTGCCATCAAGGAACAGTTGAACACTGAAGCTTTCTTT	CAIKEQLNTEAFF
TRBD1	TRBV6-6	TRBJ1-1	14	-	TGTGCCAGCAAACCCGGGACAGGGTATCCGTTGACTTTCTTT	CASKPGTGYPLTFF
-	TRBV29-1	TRBJ2-2	11	many	TGCAGCGCGTCAGATGCCGGGGAGCTGTTTTTT	CSASDAGELFF
-	TRBV12-3/TRBV12-4	TRBJ2-2	15	many	TGTGCCAGCACCGAGAGGACATCAGGCACCGGGGAGCTGTTTTTT	CASTERTSGTGELFF
-	TRBV7-2	TRBJ2-5	14	medium-sized	TGTGCCAGCAGCTTAGGGGGGGCTCCGGAGACCCAGTACTTC	CASSLGGAPETQYF
-	TRBV9	TRBJ2-5	16	many	TGTGCCAGCAGCGTAGGAGGGCTTCGATACGGGGAGACCCAGTACTTC	CASSVGGLRYGETQYF
TRBD2	TRBV20-1	TRBJ2-4	16	many	TGCAGTGCTAGGGATCCGCTAGCGGGAGGCGCAAACATTCAGTACTTC	CSARDPLAGGANIQYF
TRBD1	TRBV12-3/TRBV12-4	TRBJ2-2	17	many	TGTGCCAGCAGACGAGCCCGCCTACAGGGGGCAACCGGGGAGCTGTTTTTT	CASRRARLQGATGELFF
TRBD1	TRBV11-2	TRBJ1-2	14	many	TGTGCCAGCAGCTACACCACAGGGGACTATGGCTACACCTTC	CASSYTTGDYGYTF
-	TRBV10-3	TRBJ1-3	15	many	TGTGCCATCAATCCCGGACAGAGCTCTGGAAACACCATATATTTT	CAINPGQSSGNTIYF
-	TRBV10-3	TRBJ2-1	15	many	TGTGCCATCAGTGAAGGGGGTCTTTCCTACAATGAGCAGTTCTTC	CAISEGGLSYNEQFF
-	TRBV5-1	TRBJ1-1	13	many	TGCGCCAGCAGCTTCGCCCCCAGGAATGAAGCTTTCTTT	CASSFAPRNEAFF
-	TRBV12-3/TRBV12-4	TRBJ1-2	13	many	TGTGCCAGCAGCCCATGGGGGAACTATGGCTACACCTTC	CASSPWGNYGYTF
-	TRBV12-3/TRBV12-4	TRBJ1-5	14	many	TGTGCCAGCAGTTTACAGGGTTGGAATCAGCCCCAGAATTTT	CASSLQGWNQPQNF
-	TRBV20-1	TRBJ2-3	15	many	TGCAGTGCTTGCTGTGCAAGCGGTCAGGGAGATACGCAGTATTTT	CSACCASGQGDTQYF
-	TRBV3-1	TRBJ1-1	13	medium-sized	TGTGCCAGCAGCCAAGTACGGTCCGGGTTTGCTTTCTTT	CASSQVRSGFAFF
-	TRBV7-6	TRBJ1-4	16	many	TGTGCCAGCAGCGTTCAAACCGAGGCAACTAATGAAAAACTGTTTTTT	CASSVQTEATNEKLFF
TRBD1	TRBV10-3	TRBJ2-3	14	many	TGTGCCATCAGAAGGGGGCGAGACACAGATACGCAGTATTTT	CAIRRGRDTDTQYF
-	TRBV10-2	TRBJ1-1	12	medium-sized	TGCGCCAGCACCCAGACGAACACTGAAGCTTTCTTT	CASTQTNTEAFF
TRBD1	TRBV12-3/TRBV12-4	TRBJ2-3	14	many	TGTGCCAGCAGTGGGACAGCCGACACAGATACGCAGTATTTT	CASSGTADTDTQYF
TRBD2	TRBV28	TRBJ2-5	12	many	TGTGCCAGCAGGACTAGCGGGGGGACCCAGTACTTC	CASRTSGGTQYF
TRBD1	TRBV10-3	TRBJ2-2	18	medium-sized	TGTGCCATCAGTGAGGTTCCAGGGGGACCGGGGCACACCGGGGAGCTGTTTTTT	CAISEVPGGPGHTGELFF